These 19 T cell receptor beta chains share one sample of origin, sequenced in a study of Ad26.COV2.S vaccination and SARS-CoV-2 variants. Noted treatment: roughly 18 received Ad26.COV2.S at low or high dose, single or two shots; about 5 received placebo; per-sample allocation not given. Collection of samples fell on day 63 after the first vaccine or placebo injection. Assay used: immunoSEQ multiplex PCR; TCRdb lists only in-frame clones, some missing. In the table there are a few hundred thousand clones, approximately 88% of which are singletons. This specimen was peripheral blood, taken in a trial of Ad26.COV2.S vaccine versus placebo. The receptors originated from a person aged 18-65 years who received the Ad26.COV2.S COVID-19 vaccine or a placebo.

This sequence joins TRBV4-3 and TRBJ2-7; 7 bases are a match to TRBD1. The ends lost 2 bases at V and 5 bases at J; junction bases unmatched: 9. Germline CDR1 LGHNA, CDR2 YSLEER. This CDR3 has 15 amino acids. The CDR3 sequence is CASSQRKGAQDEQYF. CDR3 nucleotides: TGCGCCAGCAGCCAACGAAAGGGGGCGCAAGACGAGCAGTACTTC.

This clone was seen many times. This chain links TRBV11-2 with TRBJ2-7, with TRBD1 matching over 8 bases. Unmatched junction bases numbered 4, after V lost 5 bases and J lost 1 base. This CDR3 is built from 14 residues. The germline V gene encodes CDR1 SGHAT and CDR2 FQNNGV. The CDR3 is CASSPWTGSYEQYF. The CDR3 nucleotides read TGTGCCAGCAGCCCCTGGACAGGGTCCTACGAGCAGTACTTC. The full variable domain, rest sourced from reference TRBV11-2 and TRBJ2-7, is EAGVAQSPRYKIIEKRQSVAFWCNPISGHATLYWYQQILGQGPKLLIQFQNNGVVDDSQLPKDRFSAERLKGVDSTLKIQPAKLEDSAVYLCASSPWTGSYEQYFGPGTRLTVT.

The chain uses TRBV4-1 and TRBJ1-2, with D unresolved. The V end was cut by 0 bases, the J end by 4 bases, with 12 bases between. The length of the CDR3 is 15 residues. Germline assignment: CDR1 MGHRA and CDR2 YSYEKL. The CDR3 DNA sequence: TGCGCCAGCAGCCAAGATGGTAGGGAAAGCTATGGCTACACCTTC. The encoded protein is CASSQDGRESYGYTF.

The rearrangement links TRBV20-1 to TRBJ1-1; a possible D gene is TRBD1 (6 bases). Germline V CDR1 and CDR2: DFQATT, SNEGSKA (reference sequence). V dropped 3 bases and J dropped 3 bases, with 17 bases sitting between them. The CDR3 loop spans 15 amino acids. This CDR3 reads CSASFGGGADTEAFF. The CDR3 DNA reads TGCAGTGCTAGTTTTGGCGGGGGGGCCGACACTGAAGCTTTCTTT.

To note about this clone: This sample also contains other DNA sequences that code for the same CDR3. The chain couples TRBV7-3 to TRBJ1-1, with D perhaps matching TRBD1 (5 bases). Germline values: CDR1 SGHTA, CDR2 FQGTGA. The CDR3 covers 13 residues. V was pared by 5 bases and J by 3 bases, with 10 bases between. CDR3: CASSLLGDTEAFF. CDR3 DNA: TGTGCCAGCAGCCTATTAGGGGACACTGAAGCTTTCTTT.

This clone was found a few times. The chain carries TRBV15 and TRBJ1-2; maybe TRBD1 (5 bases). The CDR3 has 13 residues. Trimming took 10 bases from V and 7 from J, leaving 19 bases between them. Per germline, CDR1 LNHNV and CDR2 YYDKDF (reference sequence). This chain's CDR3 is CASPRGTGPGYTF. The CDR3 DNA follows: TGTGCCAGCCCAAGGGGAACGGGGCCTGGCTACACCTTC.

This clone was recorded once. This rearrangement joins TRBV9 to TRBJ2-3; a weak D match, TRBD2 (5 bases). Germline CDR1 is SGDLS and CDR2 is YYNGEE. V shed 2 bases and J shed 0 bases, with 7 bases lying between them. The CDR3 is 14 residues long. The CDR3 sequence: CASSVGDSTDTQYF. The CDR3, as DNA: TGTGCCAGCAGCGTGGGAGACAGCACAGATACGCAGTATTTT.

The genes are TRBV28 and TRBJ1-2; D gene uncertain. Germline V CDR1 and CDR2: MDHEN, SYDVKM. This CDR3 contains 11 residues. Trimming stripped 7 bases from V and 7 bases from J, with 10 bases between. The CDR3 region has the DNA TGTGCCAGCAAATTCGAGGGTGGCTACACCTTC. Protein: CASKFEGGYTF.

V gene TRBV27 combines with J gene TRBJ2-7; no definite D call. V lost 0 bases to trimming and J lost 0 bases, with 12 bases between them. The germline V gene has CDR1 MNHEY and CDR2 SMNVEV (reference sequence). The CDR3 is made up of 16 amino acids. This CDR3 reads CASSLSGQSHSYEQYF. The CDR3, as DNA: TGTGCCAGCAGTTTATCCGGGCAGTCCCACTCCTACGAGCAGTACTTC.

The chain employs TRBV28 and TRBJ2-3; 10 bases fit TRBD2. The CDR3 extends over 16 amino acids. Germline values: CDR1 MDHEN, CDR2 SYDVKM. Germline trimming cut 5 bases from V and 1 base from J; bases unmatched to any gene: 6. CDR3 residues: CASSPRTSGRTDTQYF. The CDR3 DNA is TGTGCCAGCAGTCCCCGGACTAGCGGCCGCACAGATACGCAGTATTTT.

J is TRBJ1-1 and V is TRBV9, with unresolved D. Per the germline V gene, CDR1 is SGDLS and CDR2 is YYNGEE. V gave up 0 bases and J gave up 1 base, with 4 bases separating them. The CDR3 length is 13 residues. In DNA, the CDR3 is TGTGCCAGCAGCGTAGGGTGGAACACTGAAGCTTTCTTT. It yields the protein CASSVGWNTEAFF.

The genes are TRBV7-2 and TRBJ1-5; D not certain. CDR3 size: 19 residues. V was clipped by 2 bases and J by 0 bases, with 20 bases between them. In germline, CDR1 is SGHTA, CDR2 FQGNSA. The CDR3 region has the DNA TGTGCCAGCAGCTTAAGCGGACCCCAGGCCCGATATAGCAATCAGCCCCAGCATTTT. Translating it yields CASSLSGPQARYSNQPQHF.

The V gene is TRBV7-2, the J gene TRBJ2-2, with TRBD2 matching 8 bases. Per germline, CDR1 SGHTA and CDR2 FQGNSA. This CDR3 has 13 amino acids. CDR3 coding DNA: TGTGCTACGGCGGGGGGTACCACCGGGGAGCTGTTTTTT. Protein product: CATAGGTTGELFF.

About this clone: The sample holds other DNA sequences that translate to the same CDR3. The chain uses TRBV19 and TRBJ2-7, with D tentatively TRBD1 (6 bases). The germline V gene has CDR1 LNHDA and CDR2 SQIVND (reference sequence). The length of the CDR3 is 13 residues. V lost 1 base to trimming and J lost 2 bases, with 6 bases between them. CDR3 region: CASSIGTAYEQYF. In nucleotides, the CDR3 is TGTGCCAGTAGTATAGGGACAGCCTACGAGCAGTACTTC.

This clone was detected only once. With a much larger clone just one base away, this may be a read error. The chain employs TRBV6-2 or TRBV6-3 and TRBJ2-6; the D is unclear. V was shortened by 2 bases and J by 0 bases, with 2 bases between the two germline ends. Germline CDR1 MNHEY, CDR2 SVGEGT. This CDR3 is built from 14 residues. The CDR3 DNA reads TGTGCCAGCAGTTACATCTCTGGGGCCAACGTCCTGACTTTC. Its protein is CASSYISGANVLTF.

The chain is built from TRBV6-5 and TRBJ2-1; TRBD2 agrees at 9 bases. The germline V gene has CDR1 MNHEY and CDR2 SVGAGI. Trimming removed 4 bases from V and 6 bases from J; junction bases left unmatched: 10. The CDR3 is 16 residues long. For the CDR3, the DNA is TGTGCCAGCAGTTCCGATCTAGCGGGGAGTGGCAATGAGCAGTTCTTC. This codes for CASSSDLAGSGNEQFF.

The chain employs TRBV15 and TRBJ1-1, with 9 nucleotides matching TRBD1. Germline CDR1 and CDR2: LNHNV and YYDKDF (reference sequence). Unmatched junction bases numbered 8, after V lost 3 bases and J lost 9 bases. This CDR3 contains 14 residues. For the CDR3, the DNA is TGTGCCACCAGCAGCCGGACAGGGGCAGGGAAAGCTTTCTTT. Translation gives CATSSRTGAGKAFF.

The chain carries TRBV29-1 and TRBJ2-5; perhaps TRBD2 as D (5 bases). The V gene's germline CDR1 is SQVTM and CDR2 ANQGSEA. The CDR3 has 12 residues. V lost 6 bases to trimming and J lost 1 base, with 9 bases between them. CDR3 sequence (DNA): TGCAGCGTCAGGAGCGGCCAAGAGACCCAGTACTTC. Residues: CSVRSGQETQYF.

V is TRBV11-2 and J is TRBJ1-2, with 7 bases lining up with TRBD1. The CDR3 spans 11 residues. CDR1 and CDR2 (germline): SGHAT, FQNNGV. J was trimmed by 7 bases and V by 5 bases; bases with no gene match: 1. CDR3 loop: CASSGDSGYTF. The CDR3 DNA follows: TGTGCCAGCAGCGGGGACAGTGGCTACACCTTC.